This T cell receptor (beta chain) was captured in a study of beta chain features in type 1 diabetes. Study at large: No age, gender or cell yield differences were seen between patients and healthy donors. Whole-study findings and limits: Shorter templates may be favored by PCR, equally so in patients and controls. People with Type 1 diabetes carried modestly yet significantly shorter TCRB CDR3s in all four CD4+ subsets. Lower insertion and higher deletion counts appeared at VDJ junctions in type 1 diabetes patients. cDNA-based sequencing might over-represent cells highly expressing TCR.

Expressed TCRB transcripts were sequenced, since all the RNA that had been isolated was reverse transcribed. Some clones are missing from TCRdb's copy, which holds only in-frame ones; the method was immunoSEQ multiplex PCR. The top ten hold 0.022% of the sample, which has 680,000 or so clones, 13% seen once. CDR1 SQVTM and CDR2 ANQGSEA come from the germline V gene. Trimming cost V 6 bases and J 2 bases, with 11 bases left between them. CDR3 length equals 12 residues. This clone came up a few times. The antigen remains undetermined. Additional DNA sequences in this sample encode the identical CDR3. The TCR was taken from a man aged 18 to 30 with type 1 diabetes. This chain connects TRBV29-1 to TRBJ2-7; the D gene is possibly TRBD1 (5 bases). Material for sequencing was naive CD4+ T cells from blood. In DNA, the CDR3 is TGCAGCGTCGAAAAGGGGACCTACGAGCAGTACTTC. Amino acids: CSVEKGTYEQYF.